The source of this T cell receptor (beta chain) is a study of cytomegalovirus exposure and HLA in healthy donors. General study points: In the analysis, some V segments, TRBV6-2 and TRBV6-3 included, were excluded as indistinguishable. It was reportedly the case that the classifier diagnosed cytomegalovirus status with high specificity and sensitivity.

PCR used 60 Vbeta primers and 13 Jbeta primers. Sequencing used immunoSEQ multiplex PCR; TCRdb keeps in-frame clones, though not all of them. The data hold approximately 130,000 clones, with 7% to 9.5% observed a single time. The CDR3 is 15 residues long. In germline, CDR1 is WNHNN, CDR2 SYGVQD (reference sequence). The V gene lost 0 bases and the J gene lost 2 bases, with 11 bases spanning the gap. Only one count was recorded for this clone. The antigen is undetermined. In the same sample, other DNA sequences code for this CDR3. This chain joins TRBV10-1 and TRBJ2-7, with D unresolved. The sequenced material came from PBMCs. The clonotype was recovered from a woman in her forties in good health and CMV-seropositive. For the CDR3, the DNA is TGCGCCAGCAGTGAGTCCCCCGGAGCCACCTACGAGCAGTACTTC. This encodes CASSESPGATYEQYF.